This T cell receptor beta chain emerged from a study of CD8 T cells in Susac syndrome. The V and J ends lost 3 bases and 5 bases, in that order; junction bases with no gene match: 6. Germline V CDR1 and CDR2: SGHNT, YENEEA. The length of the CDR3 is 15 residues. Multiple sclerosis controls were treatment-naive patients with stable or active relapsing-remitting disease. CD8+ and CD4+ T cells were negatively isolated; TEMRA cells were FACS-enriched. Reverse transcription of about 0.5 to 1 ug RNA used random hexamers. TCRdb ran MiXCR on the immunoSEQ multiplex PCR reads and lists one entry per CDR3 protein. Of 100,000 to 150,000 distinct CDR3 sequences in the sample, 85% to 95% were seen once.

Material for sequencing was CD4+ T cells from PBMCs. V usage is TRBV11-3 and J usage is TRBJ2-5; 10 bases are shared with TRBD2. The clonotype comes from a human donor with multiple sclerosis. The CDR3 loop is CASSLVAGGLETQYF. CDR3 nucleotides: TGTGCCAGCAGCTTGGTAGCGGGGGGCCTGGAGACCCAGTACTTC.